This TCR beta chain was retrieved from a study of blood T cell repertoires in COVID-19. Across the whole study: Acute and convalescent COVID-19 specimens originated in the United States, Italy and Spain. PBMCs, B-cell-depleted T cells, or T cells provided the cDNA or gDNA that made up the material.

TCRdb keeps only in-frame clones here, not all; method: immunoSEQ multiplex PCR. This sample has 95,000 to 110,000 clones, with roughly four fifths found just once. Germline lookup yields CDR1 SGHAT and CDR2 FQNNGV. V shed 5 bases, J shed 4 bases, and the junction held 3 bases outside the gene matches. This CDR3 has 16 residues. The TCR sequence derives from a man between 60 and 70 years old with acute or convalescent COVID-19. The sequenced sample consisted of peripheral blood. This chain joins TRBV11-2 and TRBJ2-1, with 15 bases that match TRBD2. Here the CDR3 reads CASSIGTSGGYNEQFF. CDR3 coding DNA: TGTGCCAGCAGCATAGGGACTAGCGGGGGGTACAATGAGCAGTTCTTC.